These 3 T cell receptor beta chains were sequenced from one sample in a study of blood T cell repertoires in COVID-19. The assay was immunoSEQ multiplex PCR, and TCRdb's table has in-frame clones only and misses some. The sample lists 380,000 or so clones, around 90% occurring once. Sequencing input: PBMCs or T cells enriched from blood (not recorded which). Receptor source: a middle-aged woman with acute COVID-19.

This clone was recorded once. The chain uses TRBV7-2 and TRBJ2-7; D not resolved. Germline CDR1 reads SGHTA; CDR2 reads FQGNSA. The CDR3 is made up of 16 amino acids. V was cut by 2 bases and J by 0 bases, with 14 bases left in between. CDR3: CASSLSAKRSSYEQYF. The CDR3 region has the DNA TGTGCCAGCAGCTTATCTGCAAAGAGGAGCTCCTACGAGCAGTACTTC.

This chain uses TRBV18 with TRBJ2-1; 7 nucleotides match TRBD2. Germline CDR1 is KGHSH and CDR2 is LQKENI. CDR3 length equals 13 residues. CDR3 sequence (DNA): TGTGCTGGCGCAACTAGCGCGTACAATGAGCAGTTCTTC. Translating gives CAGATSAYNEQFF.

The chain has TRBV4-1 and TRBJ1-3, with D hard to call. This CDR3 contains 16 residues. Germline CDR1 and CDR2: MGHRA and YSYEKL. V was pared by 5 bases and J by 0 bases, with 14 bases between. CDR3 protein: CASSTQQISSGNTIYF. CDR3 sequence (DNA): TGCGCCAGCAGCACTCAACAGATCAGCTCTGGAAACACCATATATTTT.